This TCR beta chain was documented in a study of CD4 T cells in relation to SARS-CoV-2 and coronaviruses. The CDR3 is 12 residues long. V was trimmed by 2 bases and J by 3 bases, leaving 4 bases between them. From germline, CDR1 is KGHSH and CDR2 LQKENI. The protocol was immunoSEQ multiplex PCR, while the TCRdb copy is restricted to in-frame clones and leaves out a portion. The sample consists of 50,000 to 65,000 clones, 92% of them appearing once. This sequence joins TRBV18 and TRBJ1-2; unclear D gene. The TCR was taken from an adult with COVID-19. Sequencing was done on a sample of naive CD4+ T cells from PBMCs. Subset: naive CD4+ T cells isolated by negative enrichment. The CDR3 DNA reads as TGTGCCAGCTCACCAGGGGACTATGGCTACACCTTC. Translated, it gives CASSPGDYGYTF.